Listed here are 27 T cell receptor beta chains from one sample, sequenced in a study of blood T cell repertoires in COVID-19. Here immunoSEQ multiplex PCR was the method, and the copy in TCRdb shows in-frame clones only, minus some. Here the sample spans approximately 670,000 clones, around 90% being singletons. Sequencing was done on a sample of peripheral blood. The receptors here all came from a young woman with acute or convalescent COVID-19.

The chain carries TRBV2 and TRBJ2-1, with 8 bases matching TRBD1. V lost 5 bases and J lost 1; bases outside the gene matches: 7. Germline V gives CDR1 SNHLY, CDR2 FYNNEI. CDR3 length: 16 amino acids. The CDR3 bases are TGTGCCAGCAGTCACGCCAGGGGGCCTTCCTACAATGAGCAGTTCTTC. This translates into CASSHARGPSYNEQFF.

J is TRBJ2-3 and V is TRBV19, with a tentative D call TRBD2 (6 bases). The CDR3 is 16 residues long. Germline CDR1 LNHDA, CDR2 SQIVND (reference sequence). Between the trimmed V and J ends, which lost 6 bases and 5 bases, there was a span of 21 bases. DNA for the CDR3: TGTGCCAGTAGCCTCACTGGGGAGGTTCCCAAAGATACGCAGTATTTT. Residues: CASSLTGEVPKDTQYF.

The chain carries TRBV27 and TRBJ1-5; tentative D call: TRBD1 (6 bases). CDR1 is MNHEY and CDR2 is SMNVEV in the germline V gene (reference sequence). V was pared by 3 bases and J by 2 bases, with 11 bases between. The CDR3 consists of 15 residues. CDR3 region: CASSLVAGGNQPQHF. CDR3 nucleotides: TGTGCCAGCAGTTTGGTAGCAGGGGGCAATCAGCCCCAGCATTTT.

This clone has a single count. The chain's CDR3 is CASSLTISSYNEQFF. In DNA form, the CDR3 reads TGTGCCAGCAGCTTGACCATTAGCTCCTACAATGAGCAGTTCTTC. The gene calls are TRBV5-5 and TRBJ2-1, with D unclear. Germline lookup yields CDR1 SGHKS and CDR2 YYEKEE (reference sequence). Trimming left V 1 base short and J 0 bases short, with 8 bases between. This CDR3 has 15 residues.

The genes are TRBV12-3 or TRBV12-4 and TRBJ1-4, with D possibly matching TRBD1 (6 bases). With 5 bases removed from V and 8 bases from J, the gap between germline ends came to 9 bases. The CDR3 runs 12 residues. CDR3: CASSAGQEKLFF. CDR3 coding DNA: TGTGCCAGCAGTGCCGGACAGGAAAAACTGTTTTTT.

This clone turned up a few times. In nucleotides, the CDR3 is TGTGCCAGCAGCGTAGGAACAGAGCAGTTCTTC. Translating it yields CASSVGTEQFF. The V and J genes are TRBV9 and TRBJ2-1; no definite D call. Germline V gene data show CDR1 as SGDLS and CDR2 as YYNGEE. There are 11 residues in the CDR3. Trimming stripped 0 bases from V and 10 bases from J, with 5 bases between.

This chain uses TRBV29-1 with TRBJ1-1; 8 bases line up with TRBD1. Germline CDR1 reads SQVTM; CDR2 reads ANQGSEA. The CDR3 covers 15 residues. J lost 0 bases, V lost 4 bases, and 7 bases had no gene match. The CDR3 region is CSVVPGTGMNTEAFF. CDR3 in DNA: TGCAGCGTTGTTCCCGGGACAGGCATGAACACTGAAGCTTTCTTT.

The sample holds many counts of this clone. This chain links TRBV7-8 with TRBJ2-1; D is perhaps TRBD2 (5 bases). This CDR3 comprises 14 residues. CDR1 is SGHVS, CDR2 FQNEAQ, per germline. Trimming removed 1 base at V and 10 bases at J, with 14 bases between. CDR3: CASSLDWLAREQFF. The CDR3 DNA reads TGTGCCAGCAGCTTAGATTGGCTAGCAAGGGAGCAGTTCTTC.

The rearrangement joins TRBV6-1 to TRBJ1-4; possibly TRBD1 for D (5 bases). Germline V gene data show CDR1 as MNHNS and CDR2 as SASEGT. V was clipped by 1 base and J by 11 bases, with 17 bases between them. CDR3 length: 15 amino acids. CDR3 DNA: TGTGCCAGCAGTGAAGAAGTGGCAGGGACTAAGAAACTGTTTTTT. Translation: CASSEEVAGTKKLFF.

This chain connects TRBV19 to TRBJ1-2; D not certain. CDR1 and CDR2 (germline): LNHDA, SQIVND (reference sequence). With 5 bases removed from V and 6 bases from J, the gap between germline ends came to 22 bases. The CDR3 covers 16 residues. CDR3 in amino acids: CASSFPEGGRADGYTF. CDR3 DNA sequence: TGTGCCAGTAGTTTCCCCGAGGGAGGGCGGGCAGATGGCTACACCTTC. The full variable domain, completed using reference TRBV19 and TRBJ1-2, is DGGITQSPKYLFRKEGQNVTLSCEQNLNHDAMYWYRQDPGQGLRLIYYSQIVNDFQKGDIAEGYSVSREKKESFPLTVTSAQKNPTAFYLCASSFPEGGRADGYTFGSGTRLTVV.

The rearrangement uses TRBV27 and TRBJ1-2, with TRBD1 identical over 9 bases. Germline V gives CDR1 MNHEY, CDR2 SMNVEV (reference sequence). The CDR3 has 15 amino acids. V was clipped by 6 bases and J by 0 bases; unmatched bases: 5. The CDR3 nucleotides read TGTGCCAGCAGCCCCCGGGACAGGGCTAACTATGGCTACACCTTC. This sequence encodes CASSPRDRANYGYTF.

The chain recombines TRBV4-3 with TRBJ2-1; D possibly corresponds to TRBD2 (5 bases). The CDR3 runs to 12 residues. Trimming removed 1 base from V and 12 bases from J, with 10 bases in between. Germline V gene data show CDR1 as LGHNA and CDR2 as YSLEER. The CDR3 DNA follows: TGCGCCAGCAGCCAAGGTGGAGGTTTGCAGTTCTTC. Translating it yields CASSQGGGLQFF.

This rearrangement joins TRBV7-8 to TRBJ1-6, with 9 nucleotides matching TRBD1. The CDR3 runs to 19 residues. J was trimmed by 10 bases and V by 1 base; bases with no gene match: 17. CDR1 is SGHVS and CDR2 is FQNEAQ in the germline V gene. DNA for the CDR3: TGTGCCAGCAGCTTAGTGGGACAGGGCTTCCCTCCAGCACCCTCACCCCTCCACTTT. It encodes CASSLVGQGFPPAPSPLHF.

V usage is TRBV11-2 and J usage is TRBJ1-1; D is unclear. The CDR3 contains 15 residues. The V end was cut by 1 base, the J end by 4 bases, with 13 bases between. Germline V gene data show CDR1 as SGHAT and CDR2 as FQNNGV. The CDR3 DNA sequence: TGTGCCAGCAGCTTAGTCGCCGGGAGGGTCACTGAAGCTTTCTTT. Its protein is CASSLVAGRVTEAFF.

The chain has TRBV19 and TRBJ1-2, with 8 nucleotides matching TRBD1. The CDR3 loop spans 14 amino acids. Germline assignment: CDR1 LNHDA and CDR2 SQIVND (reference sequence). After removal of 3 bases from V and 6 bases from J, the junction contained 6 bases not matched to a gene. CDR3 DNA: TGTGCCAGTAGTATCGGGCAGGGGGCGCATGGCTACACCTTC. It encodes CASSIGQGAHGYTF.

The genes are TRBV6-5 and TRBJ1-4, with D possibly being TRBD1 (6 bases). The CDR3 extends over 13 amino acids. V lost 6 bases to trimming and J lost 9 bases, with 14 bases between them. The germline V gene encodes CDR1 MNHEY and CDR2 SVGAGI. In DNA, the CDR3 is TGTGCCAGCAGGTTAGGGGGTGACAAAAAACTGTTTTTT. It is translated as CASRLGGDKKLFF.

V gene TRBV28 combines with J gene TRBJ1-1, with a possible D match to TRBD1 (6 bases). V lost 0 bases and J 8 bases, leaving 16 bases between the germline ends. The germline CDR1 and CDR2 sequences are MDHEN and SYDVKM. The CDR3 is 15 residues long. CDR3 DNA: TGTGCCAGCAGTTTATGGACCGGCAGGGGAAGAGAAGCTTTCTTT. This gives the protein CASSLWTGRGREAFF.

V gene TRBV7-9 combines with J gene TRBJ1-5; TRBD1 is a possible D gene (5 bases). The V and J ends lost 6 bases and 3 bases respectively, with 12 bases between them. CDR3 length equals 14 residues. Germline assignment: CDR1 SEHNR and CDR2 FQNEAQ (reference sequence). The CDR3 loop reads CASSSRDPNQPQHF. The DNA of the CDR3 is TGTGCCAGCAGTTCCAGGGATCCCAATCAGCCCCAGCATTTT.

This clone was seen once. V is TRBV18 and J is TRBJ2-7, with 7 bases matching TRBD1. In germline, CDR1 is KGHSH, CDR2 LQKENI. V shed 4 bases and J 5 bases; nucleotides not matched to a gene: 8. The CDR3 runs 14 residues. The CDR3 reads CASSLNRGHDEQYF. The DNA for the CDR3 is TGTGCCAGCTCACTAAACAGGGGTCACGACGAGCAGTACTTC.

The chain couples TRBV12-5 to TRBJ2-5; TRBD2 aligns across 14 bases. V shed 6 bases, J shed 0 bases, and the junction held 3 bases outside the gene matches. The CDR3 has 16 amino acids. The germline V gene encodes CDR1 LGHNT and CDR2 FRNRAP. CDR3 in DNA: TGTGCTAGTGGGCGGACTAGCGGGGGGTACCAAGAGACCCAGTACTTC. This sequence encodes CASGRTSGGYQETQYF.

The genes are TRBV27 and TRBJ1-1; TRBD1 is a possible D gene (5 bases). CDR1 and CDR2 (germline): MNHEY, SMNVEV (reference sequence). This CDR3 comprises 13 residues. Trimming left V 7 bases short and J 5 bases short, with 14 bases between. CDR3 residues: CASIGREGTEAFF. CDR3 DNA: TGTGCCAGCATCGGCAGGGAGGGTACTGAAGCTTTCTTT.

This clone was observed a single time. The chain carries TRBV6-1 and TRBJ1-1; no firm D call. The CDR3 is made up of 15 amino acids. The germline V gene has CDR1 MNHNS and CDR2 SASEGT. The V end was cut by 3 bases, the J end by 5 bases, with 16 bases between. Here the CDR3 reads CASSEGIQWMTEAFF. In DNA, the CDR3 is TGTGCCAGCAGTGAGGGCATCCAATGGATGACTGAAGCTTTCTTT.

Note on this clone: Other DNA sequences from this sample encode an identical CDR3 as well. The chain employs TRBV27 and TRBJ1-6; D call uncertain. V was cut by 3 bases and J by 7 bases, with 4 bases left in between. This CDR3 has 12 amino acids. Germline CDR1 MNHEY, CDR2 SMNVEV (reference sequence). DNA of the CDR3: TGTGCCAGCAGTTTCCTCAATTCACCCCTCCACTTT. This encodes CASSFLNSPLHF.

The V and J genes are TRBV6-1 and TRBJ1-1; D unclear. Trimming removed 3 bases from V and 1 base from J, with 6 bases in between. Germline CDR1 MNHNS, CDR2 SASEGT. The CDR3 extends over 13 amino acids. The CDR3 here is CASSDPWNTEAFF. CDR3 coding DNA: TGTGCCAGCAGTGATCCGTGGAACACTGAAGCTTTCTTT.

The chain is built from TRBV2 and TRBJ2-3; D is undetermined. This CDR3 is 14 amino acids long. The V and J ends lost 9 bases and 0 bases respectively, with 13 bases between them. Germline lookup yields CDR1 SNHLY and CDR2 FYNNEI. CDR3 DNA: TGTGCCAGTCGGCACTATTCTAGCACAGATACGCAGTATTTT. This gives the protein CASRHYSSTDTQYF.

J is TRBJ1-1 and V is TRBV5-1; 8 bases are a match to TRBD1. In germline, CDR1 is SGHRS, CDR2 YFSETQ. The V and J ends lost 4 bases and 1 base, in that order; junction bases with no gene match: 9. The CDR3 has 16 amino acids. Here the CDR3 DNA reads TGCGCCAGCAGCCGGACTACGGACAGGGCGAACACTGAAGCTTTCTTT. It translates to CASSRTTDRANTEAFF.

The V and J genes are TRBV19 and TRBJ1-1; 7 nucleotides agree with TRBD1. The CDR3 spans 16 residues. The ends lost 6 bases at V and 3 bases at J; junction bases unmatched: 13. Germline lookup yields CDR1 LNHDA and CDR2 SQIVND (reference sequence). In DNA form, the CDR3 reads TGTGCCAGTAGCCCGAAGCGTCCCAGGGGGGACACTGAAGCTTTCTTT. It yields the protein CASSPKRPRGDTEAFF.